What follows is one T cell receptor (beta chain) and its context. Antigen specificity is unknown. Since a much larger clone is just one base distant, this may be a read error. CDR1 MDHEN and CDR2 SYDVKM come from the germline V gene. V gave up 6 bases and J gave up 1 base, with 21 bases separating them. The CDR3 spans 17 residues. From 300 to 450 ng of RNA, a library with molecular barcoded alpha/delta and beta/gamma adaptors was made. TCRdb used MiXCR to reprocess the reads, holding one entry per CDR3 protein. The sample shows more than 55,000 distinct CDR3 sequences, 20% to 25% of them seen only once. This sample stems from a study of read filtering for tumor transcriptome and immune sequencing. Background on the study: Among patients, some 17 were male and approximately 15 female, aged roughly 45 to 90 (mean approximately 60). Roughly 8 patients were R-ISS I, approximately 15 were R-ISS II, roughly seven were R-ISS III. Whole-transcriptome libraries were prepared after DNase treatment.

Study outcomes and limitations: Without single-read clonotypes, shared clonotype proportions correlated more between IR-seq and RNA-seq.

This clonotype was sampled from a donor at least 40 years old with multiple myeloma. Source material: a population of CD138-negative cells sorted from bone marrow. The rearrangement links TRBV28 to TRBJ1-1; D uncertain. In DNA form, the CDR3 reads TGTGCCAGCAGCGTAACACTGGGGATTGCGTCGAACACTGAAGCTTTCTTT. It encodes CASSVTLGIASNTEAFF.